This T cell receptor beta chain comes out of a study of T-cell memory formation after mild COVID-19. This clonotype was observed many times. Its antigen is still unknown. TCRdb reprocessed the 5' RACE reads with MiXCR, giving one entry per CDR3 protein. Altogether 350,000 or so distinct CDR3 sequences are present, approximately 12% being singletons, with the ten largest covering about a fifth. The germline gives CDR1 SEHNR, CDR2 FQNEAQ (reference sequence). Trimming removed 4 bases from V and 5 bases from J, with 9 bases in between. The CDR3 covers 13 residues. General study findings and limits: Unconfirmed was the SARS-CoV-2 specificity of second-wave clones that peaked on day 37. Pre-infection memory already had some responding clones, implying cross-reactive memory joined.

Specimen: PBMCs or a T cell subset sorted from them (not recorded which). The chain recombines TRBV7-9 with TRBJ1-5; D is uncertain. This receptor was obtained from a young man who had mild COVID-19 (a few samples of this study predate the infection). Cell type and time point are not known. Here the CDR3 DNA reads TGTGCCAGCAGCTCGGACGGATATCAGCCCCAGCATTTT. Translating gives CASSSDGYQPQHF.